The 25 T cell receptor beta chains below come from one sample, sequenced in a study of response to subunit inactivated influenza vaccine. TCRdb re-called the RT-PCR reads with MiXCR, one entry per CDR3 protein. This table has about 700,000 distinct CDR3 sequences, 15% to 18% appearing once. Sequenced here: PBMCs from blood, sampled about 11 days after vaccination. The receptors derive from a man aged 50 or older who received an inactivated influenza vaccine.

The chain is built from TRBV4-3 and TRBJ2-7; D call uncertain. V dropped 1 base and J dropped 3 bases, with 10 bases sitting between them. Germline loops: CDR1 LGHNA, CDR2 YSLEER. The CDR3 extends over 14 amino acids. CDR3 protein: CASSQARDGYEQYF. As DNA, the CDR3 is TGCGCCAGCAGCCAAGCGAGAGACGGCTACGAGCAGTACTTC.

This clonotype appeared a few times. For the CDR3, the DNA is TGTGCCAGCAGCTCGACCCAAGAGGGACTCTGCACAGATACGCAGTATTTT. Amino acid sequence: CASSSTQEGLCTDTQYF. The gene calls are TRBV21-1 and TRBJ2-3; TRBD2 is taken as the D call from the table, unchecked against the DNA. TRBV21-1 is a pseudogene segment. The CDR3 is 17 amino acids.

The chain has TRBV7-2 and TRBJ2-3; TRBD2 aligns across 15 bases. This CDR3 is built from 17 residues. CDR1 SGHTA and CDR2 FQGNSA come from the germline V gene. The junction had 7 bases not matched to a gene; V was cut back by 4 bases and J by 5 bases. The CDR3 nucleotides are TGTGCCAGCAGCTCAGGGACTAGCGGGGGGAGGATAGATACGCAGTATTTT. Protein: CASSSGTSGGRIDTQYF.

This clonotype was seen a few times. The genes are TRBV21-1 and TRBJ2-7; the D segment call TRBD2 is taken from the table without a DNA check. TRBV21-1 is deemed a pseudogene. This CDR3 is 17 amino acids long. The CDR3 here is CASSKEVGESSSYEQYF. CDR3 sequence (DNA): TGTGCCAGCAGCAAAGAAGTAGGGGAGTCGAGCTCCTACGAGCAGTACTTC.

The J gene is TRBJ2-1, the V gene TRBV30; TRBD2 agrees at 10 bases. The CDR3 runs to 18 residues. CDR1 is GTSNPN, CDR2 SVGIG, per germline (reference sequence). J gave up 4 bases and V 2 bases, and 14 bases lay outside the gene matches. The CDR3 reads CAWSPLGLAGVGYNEQFF. For the CDR3, the DNA is TGTGCCTGGAGTCCCCTAGGGCTAGCGGGAGTGGGATACAATGAGCAGTTCTTC.

This clonotype was seen only a few times. J is TRBJ2-7 and V is TRBV5-1; possibly TRBD1 for D (5 bases). Germline CDR1 is SGHRS and CDR2 is YFSETQ. This CDR3 contains 14 residues. V lost 0 bases to trimming and J lost 5 bases, with 12 bases between them. CDR3 in DNA: TGCGCCAGCAGCTTGGCCCCTCAGGGAAACGAGCAGTACTTC. It specifies CASSLAPQGNEQYF.

Concerning this clonotype itself: Without the conserved terminal phenylalanine or tryptophan, this CDR3 likely stems from a read error. The CDR3 nucleotides read TGTGCCAGCAGTCTCTATGGACTAGCGGGAGTTTCCTACAATGAGCAGTTCTAC. As protein: CASSLYGLAGVSYNEQFY. V gene TRBV6-2 or TRBV6-3 combines with J gene TRBJ2-1; 13 bases match TRBD2. The J segment lost 1 base and the V segment lost 5 bases, leaving 8 bases of the junction unmatched. The germline V gene encodes CDR1 MNHEY and CDR2 SVGEGT. The CDR3 contains 18 residues.

The V call is TRBV20-1, the J call TRBJ2-3; D may be TRBD1 (6 bases). The CDR3 is 16 residues long. The V gene lost 1 base and the J gene lost 6 bases, with 20 bases spanning the gap. Germline V gives CDR1 DFQATT, CDR2 SNEGSKA (reference sequence). The CDR3 DNA reads as TGCAGTGCTAGAGTTCGACCCCTTACACAGGGTGATACGCAGTATTTT. It codes for CSARVRPLTQGDTQYF.

The chain is built from TRBV7-2 and TRBJ1-1; weak D call: TRBD1 (5 bases). The CDR3 loop spans 14 amino acids. The germline gives CDR1 SGHTA, CDR2 FQGNSA. The V and J ends lost 5 bases and 6 bases respectively, with 16 bases between them. The CDR3 DNA is TGTGCCAGCAGCCCTAGGGGTGTCGTCGCTGAAGCTTTCTTT. Amino acids: CASSPRGVVAEAFF.

The J gene is TRBJ2-7, the V gene TRBV2; TRBD2 matches 9 bases. V was pared by 2 bases and J by 7 bases, with 12 bases of the junction left unmatched. The CDR3 spans 16 residues. Germline CDR1 and CDR2: SNHLY and FYNNEI. CDR3 sequence (DNA): TGTGCCAGCAGTGAACGTGGCGGCGGGAGGGCAGGGGAGCAGTACTTC. The encoded protein is CASSERGGGRAGEQYF.

The rearrangement links TRBV7-9 to TRBJ2-7; D unclear. CDR3 length: 14 residues. Trimming took off 3 bases at V and 2 bases at J, with 11 bases between the two ends. Germline CDR1 and CDR2: SEHNR and FQNEAQ (reference sequence). The CDR3 sequence is CASSFHEVAYEQYF. The DNA of the CDR3 is TGTGCCAGCAGCTTTCACGAGGTCGCCTACGAGCAGTACTTC. The variable domain in full, completed from reference TRBV7-9 and TRBJ2-7, reads DTGVSQNPRHKITKRGQNVTFRCDPISEHNRLYWYRQTLGQGPEFLTYFQNEAQLEKSRLLSDRFSAERPKGSFSTLEIQRTEQGDSAMYLCASSFHEVAYEQYFGPGTRLTVT.

The sample holds a few counts of this clonotype. V and J are TRBV30 and TRBJ2-3; unclear D gene. Per the germline V gene, CDR1 is GTSNPN and CDR2 is SVGIG (reference sequence). The CDR3 totals 13 residues. V was clipped by 3 bases and J by 6 bases, with 13 bases between them. The CDR3 DNA sequence: TGTGCCTGGAGCCTTGGGCAGGCCGATACGCAGTATTTT. It yields the protein CAWSLGQADTQYF.

This clonotype was seen a few times. The genes are TRBV5-1 and TRBJ1-1, with 7 bases fitting TRBD1. The CDR3 contains 15 residues. Per germline, CDR1 SGHRS and CDR2 YFSETQ. J gave up 1 base and V 3 bases, and 6 bases lay outside the gene matches. The CDR3 region is CASSSGTAPNTEAFF. The CDR3 DNA follows: TGCGCCAGCAGCTCAGGGACAGCACCGAACACTGAAGCTTTCTTT.

This clonotype was seen more than once but under ten times. This chain uses TRBV3-1 with TRBJ2-7, with D possibly being TRBD1 or TRBD2 (5 bases each). The ends were cut back, 3 bases at V and 3 bases at J, with 12 bases in the middle. The germline V gene encodes CDR1 LGHDT and CDR2 YNNKEL (reference sequence). This CDR3 is built from 14 residues. In DNA form, the CDR3 reads TGTGCCAGCAGCCAGACGAGGGGCGGCTACGAGCAGTACTTC. It specifies CASSQTRGGYEQYF.

The chain uses TRBV12-3 or TRBV12-4 and TRBJ2-3, with 10 bases fitting TRBD1. Trimming cost V 6 bases and J 4 bases; bases outside gene matches: 10. The CDR3 covers 16 residues. Here the CDR3 reads CASSDRQGASADTQYF. As DNA, the CDR3 is TGTGCCAGCAGCGACAGACAGGGGGCGAGTGCAGATACGCAGTATTTT.

V gene TRBV20-1 combines with J gene TRBJ2-7; 8 bases line up with TRBD2. Unmatched junction bases numbered 3, after V lost 3 bases and J lost 2 bases. Looked up from germline, CDR1 is DFQATT and CDR2 is SNEGSKA (reference sequence). This CDR3 is 13 amino acids long. In DNA form, the CDR3 reads TGCAGTGCTAGGTATAGCGGGACCTACGAGCAGTACTTC. Its translation is CSARYSGTYEQYF.

The sample holds a few counts of this clonotype. This rearrangement joins TRBV7-2 to TRBJ2-3; D perhaps matches TRBD2 (6 bases). V lost 6 bases and J 0 bases, leaving 16 bases between the germline ends. The CDR3 spans 16 residues. Germline CDR1 is SGHTA and CDR2 is FQGNSA. The CDR3 DNA is TGTGCCAGCAGTCCGCGGGGAGCTCGGAGCACAGATACGCAGTATTTT. Encoded protein: CASSPRGARSTDTQYF. Variable domain in full (rest from reference TRBV7-2 and TRBJ2-3): GAGVSQSPSNKVTEKGKDVELRCDPISGHTALYWYRQSLGQGLEFLIYFQGNSAPDKSGLPSDRFSAERTGGSVSTLTIQRTQQEDSAVYLCASSPRGARSTDTQYFGPGTRLTVL.

The chain combines TRBV14 with TRBJ2-1; unclear D gene. The CDR3 loop spans 14 amino acids. V lost 0 bases and J lost 2, with 5 bases in between. Germline CDR1 SGHDN, CDR2 FVKESK. The CDR3 region is CASSQDTTYNEQFF. Here the CDR3 DNA reads TGTGCCAGCAGCCAAGACACTACCTACAATGAGCAGTTCTTC.

The chain couples TRBV11-2 to TRBJ2-4, with a weak D call TRBD2 (6 bases). Germline lookup yields CDR1 SGHAT and CDR2 FQNNGV. CDR3 length: 13 residues. Trimming took off 1 base at V and 7 bases at J, with 8 bases between the two ends. The CDR3 protein is CASSLGSGNIQYF. CDR3 bases: TGTGCCAGCAGCTTAGGTAGCGGCAACATTCAGTACTTC. Filled out from reference TRBV11-2 and TRBJ2-4, the complete variable domain reads EAGVAQSPRYKIIEKRQSVAFWCNPISGHATLYWYQQILGQGPKLLIQFQNNGVVDDSQLPKDRFSAERLKGVDSTLKIQPAKLEDSAVYLCASSLGSGNIQYFGAGTRLSVL.

This clonotype occurred a few times. The chain links TRBV11-1 to TRBJ2-5; 7 bases map to TRBD1. This CDR3 region has 14 residues. CDR1 SGHAT and CDR2 FQDESV come from the germline V gene (reference sequence). V lost 7 bases, J lost 0 bases, and 5 bases stayed unmatched. DNA of the CDR3: TGTGCCAGCACCTGGGACAGAGACCAAGAGACCCAGTACTTC. Its protein product is CASTWDRDQETQYF.

This clonotype was counted a few times. One end of the junction does not line up with germline, which may come from a read error. V gene TRBV5-1 combines with J gene TRBJ2-2, with TRBD2 as a possible D gene (5 bases). This CDR3 region has 15 residues. Germline lookup yields CDR1 SGHRS and CDR2 YFSETQ. CDR3 nucleotides: TGCGCCAGCATTCGCGGATCCGGGAACAACGGGGAGCTGTTTTTT. It yields the protein CASIRGSGNNGELFF.

The chain combines TRBV4-3 with TRBJ2-1, with 9 positions matching TRBD2. This CDR3 has 17 residues. The germline CDR1 and CDR2 sequences are LGHNA and YSLEER. V was pared by 0 bases and J by 5 bases, with 8 bases of the junction left unmatched. CDR3 sequence: CASSQEGLAPTNNEQFF. CDR3 DNA sequence: TGCGCCAGCAGCCAAGAGGGACTAGCTCCAACTAACAATGAGCAGTTCTTC.

This clonotype has a handful of counts. This rearrangement joins TRBV10-2 to TRBJ1-1, with D uncertain. Germline CDR1 and CDR2: WSHSY and SAAADI. CDR3 length equals 12 residues. Trimming cost V 0 bases and J 7 bases, with 6 bases left between them. The CDR3 region has the DNA TGCGCCAGCAGTGAGTCGCGAAGTGAAGCTTTCTTT. Encoded protein: CASSESRSEAFF.

This clonotype has more than one count but fewer than ten. This sequence joins TRBV4-2 and TRBJ2-7; a weak D match, TRBD1 (6 bases). V lost 3 bases and J 4 bases, leaving 13 bases between the germline ends. Germline lookup yields CDR1 LGHNA and CDR2 YNFKEQ. The CDR3 loop spans 14 amino acids. The CDR3, as DNA: TGTGCCAGCAGCCAGAGTAGACAGGTTTACGAGCAGTACTTC. Translating it yields CASSQSRQVYEQYF.

This clonotype appeared a few times. The chain has TRBV12-3 or TRBV12-4 and TRBJ1-1, with D possibly being TRBD1 (5 bases). The V end was cut by 6 bases, the J end by 2 bases, with 10 bases between. The CDR3 runs to 13 residues. CDR3 in DNA: TGTGCCAGCAGATTGGGACCTAACACTGAAGCTTTCTTT. Protein: CASRLGPNTEAFF.